What follows is one T cell receptor beta chain and its context. Its cognate antigen is unknown. TCRdb reprocessed the PCR reads via MiXCR and lists one record per CDR3 protein. The sample lists 85,000 to 90,000 distinct CDR3 sequences, around 25% occurring once. This sample was included in a study of molecular identifiers for immune sequencing clone quantification. The authors sorted naive CD8 T cells as CD8+CD4-CCR7+CD45RA+. V dropped 7 bases and J dropped 2; count of bases not matched to a gene: 14. CDR1 and CDR2 from the germline V gene are SGHAT and FQNNGV. The CDR3 is made up of 19 amino acids. Study conclusions and caveats: Naive cells had under 1% of molecules in clones above 20 RNA copies, effectors over 98%.

Sequencing was performed on naive CD8+ T cells from blood, with Jurkat cell RNA spiked in. The subset: FACS-sorted CD8+CD4-CCR7+CD45RA+ naive T cells. This TCR derives from a human donor in good health. Some libraries in this study had Jurkat cell RNA spiked in. The rearrangement links TRBV11-2 to TRBJ2-3; 14 bases fit TRBD2. CDR3 nucleotides: TGTGCCAGCACCTTTAACAGCGGACTAGCGGGGGGACCCACAGATACGCAGTATTTT. As protein: CASTFNSGLAGGPTDTQYF.